This TCR beta chain was recovered during a study of blood T cell repertoires in COVID-19. Study context: Samples of COVID-19 (acute and convalescent) were obtained from the United States, Italy and Spain. PBMCs, B-cell-depleted T cells, or T cells were the source of the cDNA or gDNA that made up the material.

The sample holds a few counts of this clone. This CDR3 region has 12 residues. V lost 6 bases to trimming and J lost 3 bases, with 5 bases between them. Method: immunoSEQ multiplex PCR; TCRdb's copy keeps in-frame clones and lacks some. The data hold a few hundred thousand clones, with around 82% observed a single time. Sequencing was carried out using peripheral blood. This chain connects TRBV12-3 or TRBV12-4 to TRBJ1-4; a weak D match, TRBD1 (5 bases). The sequence was obtained from a human donor in a cohort sampled during active COVID-19. CDR3 nucleotide sequence: TGTGCCAGCAGCAGGGCTAATGAAAAACTGTTTTTT. Encoded protein: CASSRANEKLFF.